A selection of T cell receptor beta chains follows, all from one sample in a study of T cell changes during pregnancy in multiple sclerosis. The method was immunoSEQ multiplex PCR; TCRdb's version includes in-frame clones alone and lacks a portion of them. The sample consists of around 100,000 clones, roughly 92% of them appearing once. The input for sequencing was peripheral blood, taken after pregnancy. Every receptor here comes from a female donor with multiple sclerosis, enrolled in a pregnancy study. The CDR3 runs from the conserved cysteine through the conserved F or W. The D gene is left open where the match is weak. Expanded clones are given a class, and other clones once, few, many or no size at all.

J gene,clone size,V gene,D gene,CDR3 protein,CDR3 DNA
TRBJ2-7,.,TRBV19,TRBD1,CASSRQGAIYEQYF,TGTGCCAGTAGTCGACAGGGGGCAATCTACGAGCAGTACTTC
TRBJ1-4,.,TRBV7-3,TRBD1,CASVWGTEMSEKLFF,TGTGCCAGCGTTTGGGGGACAGAAATGAGTGAAAAACTGTTTTTT
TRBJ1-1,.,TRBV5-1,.,CASRYQGGTEAFF,TGCGCCAGCAGGTACCAGGGTGGGACTGAAGCTTTCTTT
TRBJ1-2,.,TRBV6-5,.,CASSYKAGNGYTF,TGTGCCAGCAGTTACAAGGCAGGGAATGGCTACACCTTC
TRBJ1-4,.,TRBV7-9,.,CASSPSGTSEKLFF,TGTGCCAGCAGCCCATCCGGGACTTCGGAAAAACTGTTTTTT
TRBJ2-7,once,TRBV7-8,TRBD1,CASSLVRDSSNEQYF,TGTGCCAGCAGCTTAGTGAGGGACAGCTCAAACGAGCAGTACTTC
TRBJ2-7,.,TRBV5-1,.,CASKTSERRLTYEQYF,TGCGCCAGCAAGACATCGGAGCGGAGACTTACCTACGAGCAGTACTTC
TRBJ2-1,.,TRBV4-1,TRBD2,CASSQGLAEQFF,TGCGCCAGCAGCCAAGGACTAGCGGAGCAGTTCTTC
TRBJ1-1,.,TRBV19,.,CASSIATNTEAFF,TGTGCCAGTAGTATAGCTACGAACACTGAAGCTTTCTTT
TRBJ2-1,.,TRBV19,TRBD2,CASSITSGGANEQFF,TGTGCCAGTAGTATAACTAGCGGGGGGGCCAATGAGCAGTTCTTC
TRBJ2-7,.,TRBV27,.,CASSLSRGSTEQYF,TGTGCCAGCAGTTTATCCCGGGGAAGTACCGAGCAGTACTTC
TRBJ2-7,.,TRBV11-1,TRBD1,CASSPDRGLVYVQYF,TGTGCCAGCAGTCCCGACAGGGGCCTCGTCTATGTGCAGTACTTC
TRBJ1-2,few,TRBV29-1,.,CSVEEEGAGGYTF,TGCAGCGTTGAAGAGGAAGGGGCCGGTGGCTACACCTTC
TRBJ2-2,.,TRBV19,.,CASRRQNTGELFF,TGTGCCAGTAGGCGTCAGAACACCGGGGAGCTGTTTTTT
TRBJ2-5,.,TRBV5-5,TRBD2,CASSLFTSGSLETQYF,TGTGCCAGCAGCTTATTTACTAGCGGGAGTTTGGAGACCCAGTACTTC
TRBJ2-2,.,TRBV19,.,CASSIISGVGELFF,TGTGCCAGTAGTATAATCAGTGGTGTCGGGGAGCTGTTTTTT
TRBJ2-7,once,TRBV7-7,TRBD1,CASSSQGAPIGEQYF,TGTGCCAGCAGCTCACAGGGGGCGCCTATAGGAGAGCAGTACTTC
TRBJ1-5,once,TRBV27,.,CASSLRHLNQPQHF,TGTGCCAGCAGTTTGCGCCACCTTAATCAGCCCCAGCATTTT
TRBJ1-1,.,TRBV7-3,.,CASSLSGAMNTEAFF,TGTGCCAGCAGCTTAAGCGGGGCGATGAACACTGAAGCTTTCTTT
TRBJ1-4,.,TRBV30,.,CAFSLLREKLFF,TGTGCCTTCTCCCTCTTGCGGGAAAAACTGTTTTTT
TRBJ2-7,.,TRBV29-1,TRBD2,CSVGGGSYEQYF,TGCAGCGTTGGGGGGGGCTCCTACGAGCAGTACTTC
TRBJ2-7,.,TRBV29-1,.,CSVDGAGVYEQYF,TGCAGCGTTGATGGGGCAGGCGTTTACGAGCAGTACTTC
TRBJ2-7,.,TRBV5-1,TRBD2,CASSLGLAGEGEQYF,TGCGCCAGCAGCTTAGGACTAGCGGGGGAGGGCGAGCAGTACTTC
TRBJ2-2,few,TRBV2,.,CASKDWGAGELFF,TGTGCCAGCAAGGATTGGGGAGCCGGGGAGCTGTTTTTT
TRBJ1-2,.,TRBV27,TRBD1,CASSPRRDRVVYGYTF,TGTGCCAGCAGCCCCCGCCGGGACAGGGTAGTCTATGGCTACACCTTC
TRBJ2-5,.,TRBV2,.,CASSEAPGKQTQYF,TGTGCCAGCAGTGAAGCGCCCGGGAAGCAGACCCAGTACTTC
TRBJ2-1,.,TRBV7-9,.,CASSLKRTVNEQFF,TGTGCCAGCAGCTTAAAGCGGACAGTGAATGAGCAGTTCTTC
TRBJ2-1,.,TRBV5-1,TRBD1,CASSFTTGAPTNEQFF,TGCGCCAGCAGCTTCACAACAGGGGCCCCTACCAATGAGCAGTTCTTC
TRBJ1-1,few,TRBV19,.,CASSIWSDTEAFF,TGTGCCAGTAGTATATGGAGCGACACTGAAGCTTTCTTT
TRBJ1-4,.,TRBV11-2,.,CASSVGGRSGNEKLFF,TGTGCCAGCAGCGTCGGAGGGAGGTCGGGTAATGAAAAACTGTTTTTT
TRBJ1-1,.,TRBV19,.,CASSILGHLEAFF,TGTGCCAGTAGTATTTTGGGCCACCTTGAAGCTTTCTTT
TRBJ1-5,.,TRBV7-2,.,CASSLSRGGNQPQHF,TGTGCCAGCAGCTTAAGTCGGGGTGGGAATCAGCCCCAGCATTTT
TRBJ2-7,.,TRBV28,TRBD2,CASSSAGLAGRGTYEQYF,TGTGCCAGCAGCTCCGCTGGGCTAGCGGGACGAGGAACGTACGAGCAGTACTTC
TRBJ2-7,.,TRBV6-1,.,CASSYPDTQGRLGYF,TGTGCCAGCAGCTACCCCGATACACAGGGCCGCCTGGGGTACTTC
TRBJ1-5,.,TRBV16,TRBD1,CASSRPVSGPTGGFKPQHF,TGTGCCAGCAGCCGCCCGGTTAGCGGCCCGACAGGGGGCTTTAAGCCCCAGCATTTT
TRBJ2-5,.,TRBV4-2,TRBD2,CASSQAGSGGGQETQYF,TGTGCCAGCAGCCAAGCGGGAAGCGGGGGGGGGCAAGAGACCCAGTACTTC
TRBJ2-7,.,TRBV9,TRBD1,CASSVSTGTFHEQYF,TGTGCCAGCAGCGTATCGACAGGGACCTTCCACGAGCAGTACTTC
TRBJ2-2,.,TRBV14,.,CASSQPRAGNTGELFF,TGTGCCAGCAGCCAACCGAGGGCGGGGAACACCGGGGAGCTGTTTTTT
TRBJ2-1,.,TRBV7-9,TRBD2,CASSLVGGSGDEQFF,TGTGCCAGCAGCTTAGTAGGCGGGAGTGGGGATGAGCAGTTCTTC
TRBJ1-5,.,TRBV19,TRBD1,CASSLHRDRGSLYNQPQHF,TGTGCCAGTAGTCTACACCGGGACAGGGGATCATTGTATAATCAGCCCCAGCATTTT
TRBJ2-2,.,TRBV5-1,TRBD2,CASSFSGGTNTGELFF,TGCGCCAGCAGCTTCAGCGGGGGGACGAACACCGGGGAGCTGTTTTTT
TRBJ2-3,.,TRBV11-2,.,CASSPSVLRTDTQYF,TGTGCCAGCAGCCCTAGCGTACTGCGCACAGATACGCAGTATTTT
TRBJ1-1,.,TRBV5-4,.,CASSLDLRNTEAFF,TGTGCCAGCAGCTTGGATTTGAGGAACACTGAAGCTTTCTTT
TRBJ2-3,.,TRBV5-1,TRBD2,CASSRLSGGPSTTQYF,TGCGCCAGCAGCCGCCTTAGCGGGGGGCCCTCAACGACGCAGTATTTT
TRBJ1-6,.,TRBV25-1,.,CASSEFPLDSPLHF,TGTGCCAGCAGTGAATTCCCACTTGATTCACCCCTCCACTTT
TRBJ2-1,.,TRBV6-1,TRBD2,CASTPIGGGYNEQFF,TGTGCCAGCACCCCCATCGGGGGGGGATACAATGAGCAGTTCTTC
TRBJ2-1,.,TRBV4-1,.,CASSLVAAPHNEQFF,TGCGCCAGCAGCCTCGTAGCAGCACCCCACAATGAGCAGTTCTTC
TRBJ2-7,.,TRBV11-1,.,CASSFGSSYEQYF,TGTGCCAGCAGCTTCGGGTCCTCCTACGAGCAGTACTTC
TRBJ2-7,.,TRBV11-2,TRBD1,CASSRDSSYEQYF,TGTGCCAGCAGTCGGGACAGCTCCTACGAGCAGTACTTC
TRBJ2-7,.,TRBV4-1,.,CASSQDPGGPAYEQYF,TGCGCCAGCAGCCAAGATCCAGGGGGGCCCGCCTACGAGCAGTACTTC
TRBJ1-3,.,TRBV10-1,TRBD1,CASIRTGRRSYLGNTIYF,TGCGCCAGCATTAGGACAGGGAGACGTTCCTATCTTGGAAACACCATATATTTT
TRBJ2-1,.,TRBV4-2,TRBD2,CASSPGLAGVEQFF,TGTGCCAGCAGCCCCGGACTAGCGGGGGTTGAGCAGTTCTTC
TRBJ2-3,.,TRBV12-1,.,CASSFEDSQSSTDTQYF,TGTGCCAGCAGCTTTGAAGATAGCCAGTCTAGCACAGATACGCAGTATTTT
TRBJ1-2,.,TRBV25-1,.,CASSTSQGLGYGYTF,TGTGCCAGCAGCACATCACAGGGCCTCGGCTATGGCTACACCTTC
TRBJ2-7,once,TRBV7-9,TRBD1,CASSARDRDYEQYF,TGTGCCAGCAGCGCCCGGGACAGGGACTACGAGCAGTACTTC
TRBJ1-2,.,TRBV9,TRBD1,CASSVAPTGAFGYTF,TGTGCCAGCAGCGTCGCTCCGACAGGGGCTTTTGGCTACACCTTC